This T cell receptor beta chain appears in the sequencing data of a study of OX40 agonist ivuxolimab in advanced cancers. Study-level background: Patients in the trial were receiving intravenous ivuxolimab every 2 weeks, at doses of 0.01 to 10 mg/kg. The dose-escalation cohort was about 83% male, with a mean age of 60 years, ranging about 23 to 80. Study results and caveats: Both blood CD4+ and CD8+ T cells showed clonal growth by week 6 at 0.1 to 3.0 mg/kg.

With respect to this clone: Antigen: not known.

Profiled with immunoSEQ multiplex PCR; TCRdb holds only in-frame clones, not every one. The sample records about 64,000 clones, 88% being singletons. This TCR was sampled from an adult with an advanced solid tumor such as melanoma, head and neck, liver or kidney cancer. The starting material was CD4+ or CD8+ T cells sorted from blood, obtained in a trial of the OX40 agonist ivuxolimab.

In nucleotides, the CDR3 is TGTGCCAGTAGTGCCCGGACAGGGTCTGATGGCTACACCTTC. Translating it yields CASSARTGSDGYTF. The chain joins TRBV19 to TRBJ1-2, with 8 bases that match TRBD1. After removal of 5 bases from V and 6 bases from J, the junction contained 8 bases not matched to a gene. Germline V gives CDR1 LNHDA, CDR2 SQIVND (reference sequence). The CDR3 has 14 residues. The whole variable domain, filled in from reference TRBV19 and TRBJ1-2, reads DGGITQSPKYLFRKEGQNVTLSCEQNLNHDAMYWYRQDPGQGLRLIYYSQIVNDFQKGDIAEGYSVSREKKESFPLTVTSAQKNPTAFYLCASSARTGSDGYTFGSGTRLTVV.